This TCR beta chain was sequenced in a study of lymphopenia after photon versus proton radiotherapy. Findings and caveats of the study: After lymphocyte nadir, photon-treated repertoires showed oligoclonal expansion, especially CD8+ Temra.

A word on this clone: Its antigen is as yet unknown.

This table comes from immunoSEQ multiplex PCR, and its TCRdb copy is limited to in-frame clones, with some not included. In the table there are 55,000 to 70,000 clones, approximately 91% of which are singletons. The sequencing used peripheral blood, collected from a patient treated with photon-based radiotherapy. The sequence derives from a woman aged 70 to 79 with pancreatic cancer.

The CDR3 protein is CASSQWTGSNQPQHF. The CDR3, as DNA: TGTGCCAGCAGCCAATGGACAGGGAGCAATCAGCCCCAGCATTTT. The chain couples TRBV7-9 to TRBJ1-5, with 8 bases fitting TRBD1. Germline V gene lookup returns CDR1 SEHNR and CDR2 FQNEAQ (reference sequence). This CDR3 has 15 residues. V trimming: 5 bases; J trimming: 1 base; junction bases outside the gene matches: 4.